Listed below are T cell receptor beta chains from one sample, sequenced in a study of T cells in Graves' hyperthyroidism and ophthalmopathy. TCRdb re-called the multiplex PCR reads with MiXCR, one entry per CDR3 protein. The sample holds nearly 600,000 distinct CDR3 sequences, 11% to 15% seen once. Sequenced material: blood. The receptors come from a young woman with Graves' hyperthyroidism that later progressed to Graves' ophthalmopathy. Each CDR3 is given with its conserved first and last residue. The order of the fields is J gene, clone size, D gene, V gene, CDR3 protein, CDR3 DNA. A D gene is named only where the DNA matches it firmly. Some rows mark clone size as missing; the rest say once, few, many or name a class of expanded clone.

j_call: TRBJ2-1; clone_size: -; d_call: TRBD2; v_call: TRBV9; cdr3_aa: CASSQLAGDLSYNEQFF; cdr3_nt: TGTGCCAGCAGCCAACTAGCGGGAGACCTCTCCTACAATGAGCAGTTCTTC
j_call: TRBJ1-5; clone_size: many; d_call: -; v_call: TRBV27; cdr3_aa: CASGLDQPQHF; cdr3_nt: TGTGCCAGCGGATTAGATCAGCCCCAGCATTTT
j_call: TRBJ2-1; clone_size: few; d_call: TRBD1; v_call: TRBV7-3; cdr3_aa: CASSFRDRGLGEQFF; cdr3_nt: TGTGCCAGCAGCTTCCGGGACAGGGGGCTCGGTGAGCAGTTCTTC
j_call: TRBJ2-7; clone_size: -; d_call: TRBD2; v_call: TRBV5-1; cdr3_aa: CASSRSGTSVTGSYERYF; cdr3_nt: TGCGCCAGCAGCCGATCCGGGACTAGCGTCACGGGATCCTACGAGCGGTACTTC
j_call: TRBJ1-5; clone_size: many; d_call: TRBD1; v_call: TRBV29-1; cdr3_aa: CSVEGTEGQPQHF; cdr3_nt: TGCAGCGTTGAGGGGACAGAAGGTCAGCCCCAGCATTTT
j_call: TRBJ1-1; clone_size: many; d_call: -; v_call: TRBV7-3; cdr3_aa: CASSLKVVMNTEAFF; cdr3_nt: TGTGCCAGCAGCTTAAAAGTGGTTATGAACACTGAAGCTTTCTTT
j_call: TRBJ2-2; clone_size: few; d_call: TRBD1; v_call: TRBV12-3/TRBV12-4; cdr3_aa: CASTLTGGSTGELFF; cdr3_nt: TGTGCCAGCACCCTAACAGGGGGTAGCACCGGGGAGCTGTTTTTT
j_call: TRBJ2-2; clone_size: -; d_call: -; v_call: TRBV27; cdr3_aa: CASSPRSTTSGSALTGELFF; cdr3_nt: TGTGCCAGCAGTCCACGCTCGACCACGTCCGGGAGCGCCTTGACCGGGGAGCTGTTTTTT
j_call: TRBJ2-1; clone_size: few; d_call: TRBD2; v_call: TRBV11-2; cdr3_aa: CASSPLAGGHDEQFF; cdr3_nt: TGTGCCAGCAGTCCCTTAGCGGGAGGGCATGATGAGCAGTTCTTC
j_call: TRBJ1-2; clone_size: many; d_call: -; v_call: TRBV18; cdr3_aa: CASSMNNYGYTF; cdr3_nt: TGTGCCAGCTCAATGAATAACTATGGCTACACCTTC
j_call: TRBJ1-6; clone_size: few; d_call: TRBD1; v_call: TRBV30; cdr3_aa: CAWRGRDRVTSPLHF; cdr3_nt: TGTGCCTGGAGGGGAAGGGACAGGGTGACCTCACCCCTCCACTTT
j_call: TRBJ1-2; clone_size: many; d_call: -; v_call: TRBV6-1; cdr3_aa: CASRLPGTYGYTF; cdr3_nt: TGTGCCAGCAGACTACCGGGGACTTATGGCTACACCTTC
j_call: TRBJ1-1; clone_size: once; d_call: TRBD1; v_call: TRBV11-2; cdr3_aa: CASSLVQGDLTEAFF; cdr3_nt: TGTGCCAGCAGCTTAGTACAGGGGGACCTCACTGAAGCTTTCTTT
j_call: TRBJ1-2; clone_size: many; d_call: -; v_call: TRBV11-2; cdr3_aa: CASSSARQVANYGYTF; cdr3_nt: TGTGCCAGCAGCTCGGCTCGACAGGTAGCCAACTATGGCTACACCTTC
j_call: TRBJ2-4; clone_size: many; d_call: -; v_call: TRBV28; cdr3_aa: CASTQSGVSNIQYF; cdr3_nt: TGTGCCAGCACCCAGTCAGGGGTCTCCAACATTCAGTACTTC
j_call: TRBJ2-1; clone_size: -; d_call: TRBD2; v_call: TRBV24-1; cdr3_aa: CATSDVAGGGNEQFF; cdr3_nt: TGTGCCACCAGTGATGTAGCGGGAGGAGGGAATGAGCAGTTCTTC
j_call: TRBJ1-1; clone_size: -; d_call: -; v_call: TRBV18; cdr3_aa: CASSLRAVGIDTEAFF; cdr3_nt: TGTGCCAGCTCCCTCCGGGCAGTGGGAATCGACACTGAAGCTTTCTTT
j_call: TRBJ2-2; clone_size: -; d_call: -; v_call: TRBV29-1; cdr3_aa: CSVANTGDTGELFF; cdr3_nt: TGCAGCGTTGCAAATACGGGAGACACCGGGGAGCTGTTTTTT
j_call: TRBJ2-2; clone_size: many; d_call: TRBD1; v_call: TRBV28; cdr3_aa: CASSSGTGPTGELFF; cdr3_nt: TGTGCCAGCAGTTCCGGGACAGGGCCCACCGGGGAGCTGTTTTTT
j_call: TRBJ1-1; clone_size: many; d_call: -; v_call: TRBV25-1; cdr3_aa: CASFENTEAFF; cdr3_nt: TGTGCCAGTTTTGAGAACACTGAAGCTTTCTTT
j_call: TRBJ2-7; clone_size: many; d_call: TRBD2; v_call: TRBV19; cdr3_aa: CASSTTSDSYEQYF; cdr3_nt: TGTGCCAGTAGTACTACTAGCGACTCCTACGAGCAGTACTTC
j_call: TRBJ2-5; clone_size: many; d_call: -; v_call: TRBV29-1; cdr3_aa: CSVGGGETQYF; cdr3_nt: TGCAGCGTTGGCGGAGGGGAGACCCAGTACTTC
j_call: TRBJ2-1; clone_size: many; d_call: TRBD2; v_call: TRBV2; cdr3_aa: CASRETPPLLAEGGNEQFF; cdr3_nt: TGTGCCAGCAGGGAGACGCCTCCCTTACTAGCGGAGGGGGGCAATGAGCAGTTCTTC
j_call: TRBJ2-7; clone_size: many; d_call: TRBD2; v_call: TRBV19; cdr3_aa: CASSRLAGTYEQYF; cdr3_nt: TGTGCCAGCAGCCGACTAGCGGGGACCTACGAGCAGTACTTC
j_call: TRBJ1-3; clone_size: -; d_call: -; v_call: TRBV10-3; cdr3_aa: CAISVRGGDSGNTIYF; cdr3_nt: TGTGCCATCAGTGTCAGAGGGGGGGACTCTGGAAACACCATATATTTT
j_call: TRBJ2-7; clone_size: many; d_call: -; v_call: TRBV12-5; cdr3_aa: CASAYYEQYF; cdr3_nt: TGTGCTAGTGCCTACTACGAGCAGTACTTC
j_call: TRBJ1-2; clone_size: many; d_call: -; v_call: TRBV11-2; cdr3_aa: CASSLDKGGYTF; cdr3_nt: TGTGCCAGCAGCTTAGATAAGGGGGGCTACACCTTC
j_call: TRBJ2-3; clone_size: many; d_call: TRBD1; v_call: TRBV3-1; cdr3_aa: CASSEQGPGSDTQYF; cdr3_nt: TGTGCCAGCAGCGAACAGGGGCCGGGGTCAGATACGCAGTATTTT
j_call: TRBJ1-6; clone_size: many; d_call: TRBD1; v_call: TRBV12-3/TRBV12-4; cdr3_aa: CASSPRQGRESPLHF; cdr3_nt: TGTGCCAGCAGCCCGAGACAGGGTCGGGAATCACCCCTCCACTTT
j_call: TRBJ2-7; clone_size: many; d_call: -; v_call: TRBV6-2/TRBV6-3; cdr3_aa: CASSYDGEFYEQYF; cdr3_nt: TGTGCCAGCAGTTACGATGGGGAGTTCTACGAGCAGTACTTC
j_call: TRBJ2-7; clone_size: few; d_call: TRBD1; v_call: TRBV15; cdr3_aa: CATSREGTGPYEQYF; cdr3_nt: TGTGCCACCAGCAGAGAGGGGACAGGGCCGTACGAGCAGTACTTC
j_call: TRBJ2-2; clone_size: -; d_call: -; v_call: TRBV4-1; cdr3_aa: CASSHRTQGRVNTGELFF; cdr3_nt: TGCGCCAGCAGCCACCGTACCCAGGGACGGGTGAACACCGGGGAGCTGTTTTTT
j_call: TRBJ1-3; clone_size: few; d_call: -; v_call: TRBV6-1; cdr3_aa: CASRKGQNSGNTIYF; cdr3_nt: TGTGCCAGCAGGAAAGGGCAGAACTCTGGAAACACCATATATTTT
j_call: TRBJ2-2; clone_size: many; d_call: TRBD2; v_call: TRBV28; cdr3_aa: CASSPDGGLAVWGGELFF; cdr3_nt: TGTGCCAGCAGTCCAGATGGGGGACTAGCGGTTTGGGGCGGGGAGCTGTTTTTT
j_call: TRBJ1-5; clone_size: many; d_call: -; v_call: TRBV7-2; cdr3_aa: CASSKPGPPRQPQHF; cdr3_nt: TGTGCCAGCAGTAAACCGGGACCTCCTCGGCAGCCCCAGCATTTT
j_call: TRBJ2-3; clone_size: many; d_call: TRBD1; v_call: TRBV11-2; cdr3_aa: CASSFQTGTDTQYF; cdr3_nt: TGTGCCAGCAGCTTTCAGACAGGGACAGATACGCAGTATTTT
j_call: TRBJ2-7; clone_size: few; d_call: TRBD2; v_call: TRBV20-1; cdr3_aa: CSARPSGRYEQYF; cdr3_nt: TGCAGTGCTAGGCCTAGCGGGAGGTACGAGCAGTACTTC
j_call: TRBJ2-5; clone_size: many; d_call: -; v_call: TRBV24-1; cdr3_aa: CATSDLQPGQETQYF; cdr3_nt: TGTGCCACCAGTGATTTGCAACCGGGGCAAGAGACCCAGTACTTC
j_call: TRBJ1-5; clone_size: few; d_call: TRBD1; v_call: TRBV5-6; cdr3_aa: CASSLRGPQPQHF; cdr3_nt: TGTGCCAGCAGCTTGAGGGGGCCTCAGCCCCAGCATTTT
j_call: TRBJ1-2; clone_size: many; d_call: TRBD1; v_call: TRBV2; cdr3_aa: CASSDGTGFGYGYTF; cdr3_nt: TGTGCCAGCAGTGACGGGACAGGGTTTGGGTATGGCTACACCTTC